This is a list of T cell receptor beta chains from one sample in a study of Graves' ophthalmopathy and Graves' hyperthyroidism. TCRdb independently ran MiXCR on the multiplex PCR reads; one entry per CDR3 protein. The sample includes hundreds of thousands of distinct CDR3 sequences, about 38% of them seen just once. Sequenced material: peripheral blood. All receptors derive from an adult man with Graves' ophthalmopathy. Both conserved end residues are part of each CDR3. A D gene is named only where the DNA matches it firmly. Expanded clones get a size class; other rows say once, few or many, or leave the size out.

CDR3aa | CDR3nt | v_gene | d_gene | j_gene | abundance
CASISGTENYGYTF | TGTGCCAGCATCTCCGGGACAGAAAACTATGGCTACACCTTC | TRBV10-3 | TRBD1 | TRBJ1-2 | NA
CASRSTSGGAYEQFF | TGTGCCAGCAGATCTACTAGCGGGGGGGCGTATGAGCAGTTCTTC | TRBV25-1 | TRBD2 | TRBJ2-1 | NA
CAISRNRDSSYEQYF | TGTGCCATCAGCCGGAACCGGGACTCTTCCTACGAGCAGTACTTC | TRBV10-3 | NA | TRBJ2-7 | many
CARDNGGGAYEQYF | TGTGCTAGAGATAACGGGGGCGGCGCCTACGAGCAGTACTTC | TRBV7-2 | NA | TRBJ2-7 | once
CATSDLDQHF | TGTGCCACCAGTGACCTGGACCAGCATTTT | TRBV24-1 | NA | TRBJ1-5 | NA
CSVVVGYGYTF | TGCAGCGTTGTGGTGGGCTATGGCTACACCTTC | TRBV29-1 | NA | TRBJ1-2 | NA
CASSSNGGEGYTF | TGCGCCAGCAGCTCCAACGGGGGCGAGGGCTACACCTTC | TRBV5-1 | NA | TRBJ1-2 | NA
CASSHGSSYEQYF | TGTGCCAGCAGCCACGGCAGCTCCTACGAGCAGTACTTC | TRBV14 | NA | TRBJ2-7 | NA
CAISGTMNTEAFF | TGTGCCATCAGTGGAACTATGAACACTGAAGCTTTCTTT | TRBV10-3 | NA | TRBJ1-1 | NA
CASSPFAGGLETQYF | TGTGCCAGCAGTCCCTTTGCGGGAGGTCTAGAGACCCAGTACTTC | TRBV10-3 | TRBD2 | TRBJ2-5 | few